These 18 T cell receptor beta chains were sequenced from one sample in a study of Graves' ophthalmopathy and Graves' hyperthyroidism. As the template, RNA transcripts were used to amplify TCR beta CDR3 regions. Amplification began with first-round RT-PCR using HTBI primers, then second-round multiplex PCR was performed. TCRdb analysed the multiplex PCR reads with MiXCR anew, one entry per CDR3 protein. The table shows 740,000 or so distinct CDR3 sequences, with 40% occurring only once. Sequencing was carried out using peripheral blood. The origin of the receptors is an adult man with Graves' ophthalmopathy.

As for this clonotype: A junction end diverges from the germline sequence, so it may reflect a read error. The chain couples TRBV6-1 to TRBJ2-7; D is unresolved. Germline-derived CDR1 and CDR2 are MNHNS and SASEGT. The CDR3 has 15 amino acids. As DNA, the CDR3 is TGTGTCAGCAGTTACCCCACATCATCCTCCTACGAGCAGTACTTC. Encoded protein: CVSSYPTSSSYEQYF.

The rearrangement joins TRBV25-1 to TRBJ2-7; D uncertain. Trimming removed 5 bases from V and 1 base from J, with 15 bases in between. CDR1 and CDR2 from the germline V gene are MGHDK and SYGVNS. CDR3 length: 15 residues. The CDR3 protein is CASSLRSYPSYEQYF. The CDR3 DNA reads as TGTGCCAGCAGTTTGAGAAGCTATCCTTCCTACGAGCAGTACTTC.

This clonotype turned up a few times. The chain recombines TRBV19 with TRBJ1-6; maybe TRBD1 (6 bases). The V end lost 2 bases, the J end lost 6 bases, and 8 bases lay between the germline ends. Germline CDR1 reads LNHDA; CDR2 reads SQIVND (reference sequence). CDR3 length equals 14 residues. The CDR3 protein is CASSISRGNSPLHF. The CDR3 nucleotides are TGTGCCAGTAGTATATCCAGGGGTAATTCACCCCTCCACTTT.

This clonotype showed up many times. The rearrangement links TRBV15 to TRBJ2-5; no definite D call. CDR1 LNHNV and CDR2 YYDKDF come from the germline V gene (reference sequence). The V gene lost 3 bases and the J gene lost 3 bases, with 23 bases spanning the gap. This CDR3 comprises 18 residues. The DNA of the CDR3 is TGTGCCACCAGCAGGACGAATGTTCTTGCGGAGCCAGAAGAGACCCAGTACTTC. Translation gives CATSRTNVLAEPEETQYF.

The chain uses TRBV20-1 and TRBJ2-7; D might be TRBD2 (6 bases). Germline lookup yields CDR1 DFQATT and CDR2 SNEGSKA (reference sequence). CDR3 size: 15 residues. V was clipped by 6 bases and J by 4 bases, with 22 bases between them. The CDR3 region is CSAPIAGQGTYEQYF. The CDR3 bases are TGCAGTGCCCCGATCGCCGGACAAGGGACTTACGAGCAGTACTTC.

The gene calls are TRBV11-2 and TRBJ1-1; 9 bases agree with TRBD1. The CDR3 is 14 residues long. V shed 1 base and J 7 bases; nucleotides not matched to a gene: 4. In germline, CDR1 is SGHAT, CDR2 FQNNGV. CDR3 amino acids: CASSLGGGQGEAFF. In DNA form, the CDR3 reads TGTGCCAGCAGCTTAGGCGGGGGACAGGGTGAAGCTTTCTTT.

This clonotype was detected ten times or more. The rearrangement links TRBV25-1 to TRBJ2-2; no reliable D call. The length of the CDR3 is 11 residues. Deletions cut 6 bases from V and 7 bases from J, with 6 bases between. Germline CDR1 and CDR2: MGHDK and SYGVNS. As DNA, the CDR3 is TGTGCCAGCAGCTTTGGCGGGGAGCTGTTTTTT. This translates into CASSFGGELFF.

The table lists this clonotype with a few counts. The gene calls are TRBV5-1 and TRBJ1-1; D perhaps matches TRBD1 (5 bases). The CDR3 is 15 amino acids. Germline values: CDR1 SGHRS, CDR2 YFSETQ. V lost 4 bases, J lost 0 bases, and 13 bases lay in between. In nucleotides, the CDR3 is TGCGCCAGCAGCCCCCAGGGACGGCTGAACACTGAAGCTTTCTTT. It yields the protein CASSPQGRLNTEAFF.

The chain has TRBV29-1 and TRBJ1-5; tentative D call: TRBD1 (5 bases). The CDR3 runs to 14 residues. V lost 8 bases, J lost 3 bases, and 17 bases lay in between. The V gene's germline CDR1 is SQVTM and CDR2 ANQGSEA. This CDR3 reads CSPTGYGANQPQHF. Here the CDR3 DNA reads TGCAGCCCCACCGGGTACGGGGCCAATCAGCCCCAGCATTTT.

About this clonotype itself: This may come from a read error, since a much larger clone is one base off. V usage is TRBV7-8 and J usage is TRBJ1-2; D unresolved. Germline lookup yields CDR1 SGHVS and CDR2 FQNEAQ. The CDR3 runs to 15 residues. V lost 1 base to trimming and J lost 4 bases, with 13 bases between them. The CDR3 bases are TGTGCCAGCAGCTTAGATCCGGCAGTCGGCTATGGCTACACCTTC. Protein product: CASSLDPAVGYGYTF.

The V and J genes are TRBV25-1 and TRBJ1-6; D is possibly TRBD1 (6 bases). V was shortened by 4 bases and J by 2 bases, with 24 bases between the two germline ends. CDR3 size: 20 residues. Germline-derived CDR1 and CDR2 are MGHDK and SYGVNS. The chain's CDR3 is CASSATRHPTGLTYNSPLHF. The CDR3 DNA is TGTGCCAGCAGTGCAACCCGACATCCAACAGGGCTCACCTATAATTCACCCCTCCACTTT.

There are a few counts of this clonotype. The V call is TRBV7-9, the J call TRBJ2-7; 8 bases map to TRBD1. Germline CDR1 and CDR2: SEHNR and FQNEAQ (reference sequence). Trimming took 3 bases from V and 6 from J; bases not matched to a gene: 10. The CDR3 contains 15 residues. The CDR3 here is CASSFQDRDSGEQYF. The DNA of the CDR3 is TGTGCCAGCAGCTTTCAGGACAGGGATTCGGGCGAGCAGTACTTC.

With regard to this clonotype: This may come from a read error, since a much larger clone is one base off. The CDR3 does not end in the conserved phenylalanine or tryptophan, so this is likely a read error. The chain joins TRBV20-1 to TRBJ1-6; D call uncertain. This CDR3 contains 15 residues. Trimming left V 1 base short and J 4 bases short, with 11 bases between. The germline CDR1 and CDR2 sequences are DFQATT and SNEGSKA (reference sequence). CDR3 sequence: CSARGRAQYNSPLHL. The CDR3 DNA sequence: TGCAGTGCTAGAGGAAGGGCCCAATATAATTCACCCCTCCACCTT.

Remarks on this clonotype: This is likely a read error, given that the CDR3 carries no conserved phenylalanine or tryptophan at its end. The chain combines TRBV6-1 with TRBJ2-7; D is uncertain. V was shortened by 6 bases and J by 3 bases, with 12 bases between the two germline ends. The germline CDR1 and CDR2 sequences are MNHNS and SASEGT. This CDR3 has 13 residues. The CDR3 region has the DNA TGTGCCAGCAGCGACCTTGCCGACTACGAGCAGTACTGC. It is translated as CASSDLADYEQYC.

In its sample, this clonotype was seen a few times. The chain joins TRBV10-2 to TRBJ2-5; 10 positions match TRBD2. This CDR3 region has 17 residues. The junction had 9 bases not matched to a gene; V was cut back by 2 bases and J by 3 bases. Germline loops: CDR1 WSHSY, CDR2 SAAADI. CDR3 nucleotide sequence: TGCGCCAGCAGTGAGAGTGTCACTAGCGGGGTCAAAGAGACCCAGTACTTC. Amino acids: CASSESVTSGVKETQYF.

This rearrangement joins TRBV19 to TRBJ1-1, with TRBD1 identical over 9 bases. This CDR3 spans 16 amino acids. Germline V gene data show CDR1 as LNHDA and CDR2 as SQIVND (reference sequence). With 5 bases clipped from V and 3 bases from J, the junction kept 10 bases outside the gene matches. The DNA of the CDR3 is TGTGCCAGTAGTGCAGCGCCGGGACAGGGTTACACTGAAGCTTTCTTT. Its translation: CASSAAPGQGYTEAFF.

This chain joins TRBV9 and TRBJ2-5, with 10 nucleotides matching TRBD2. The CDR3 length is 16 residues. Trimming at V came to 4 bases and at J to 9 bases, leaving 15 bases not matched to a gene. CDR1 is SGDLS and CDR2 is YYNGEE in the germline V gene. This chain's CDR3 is CASSQSASGGRSAQYF. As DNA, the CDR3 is TGTGCCAGCAGCCAATCGGCTAGCGGGGGCCGGTCGGCCCAGTACTTC.

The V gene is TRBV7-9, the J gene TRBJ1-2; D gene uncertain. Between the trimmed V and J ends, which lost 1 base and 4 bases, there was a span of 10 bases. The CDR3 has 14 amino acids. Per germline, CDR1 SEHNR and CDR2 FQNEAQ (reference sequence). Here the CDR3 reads CASSLGQVLYGYTF. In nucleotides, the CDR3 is TGTGCCAGCAGCTTAGGTCAGGTACTCTATGGCTACACCTTC.